Listed below are T cell receptor beta chains from one sample, sequenced in a study of blood T cell repertoires in COVID-19. Profiled with immunoSEQ multiplex PCR; TCRdb holds only in-frame clones, not every one. This table has 250,000 to 350,000 clones, 70% to 85% appearing once. The specimen sequenced was peripheral blood. The receptor set was obtained from a human donor with COVID-19, enrolled during active disease. The donor label of this sample is uncertain. Each CDR3 is given with its conserved first and last residue. A D gene is named only where the DNA matches it firmly. The size of a clone is reported for some rows only, either as once, few or many, or as a class for expanded clones.

J,D,V,size,CDR3,DNA
TRBJ2-3,TRBD2,TRBV5-4,.,CASSWGLASTDTQYF,TGTGCCAGCAGCTGGGGACTAGCTAGCACAGATACGCAGTATTTT
TRBJ2-5,.,TRBV21-1,.,CASSKTGAQETQYF,TGTGCCAGCAGCAAGACAGGGGCGCAAGAGACCCAGTACTTC
TRBJ2-1,TRBD2,TRBV10-3,.,CAIEASGGNNEQFF,TGTGCCATCGAAGCAAGCGGGGGAAACAATGAGCAGTTCTTC
TRBJ1-2,.,TRBV11-2,.,CASSSFGGWNYGYTF,TGTGCCAGCAGCTCGTTCGGGGGGTGGAACTATGGCTACACCTTC
TRBJ1-4,.,TRBV11-2,once,CASSLGLNNEKLFF,TGTGCCAGCAGCTTAGGACTTAATAATGAAAAACTGTTTTTT
TRBJ1-5,.,TRBV30,once,CAWANSFLRDSNQPQHF,TGTGCCTGGGCGAACTCATTTCTACGGGATAGCAATCAGCCCCAGCATTTT
TRBJ2-2,TRBD1,TRBV6-5,.,CASSYAGTGVGELFF,TGTGCCAGCAGTTACGCCGGGACAGGGGTAGGGGAGCTGTTTTTT
TRBJ1-3,.,TRBV28,few,CASSFPRFGGNTIYF,TGTGCCAGCAGTTTTCCGCGTTTCGGGGGAAACACCATATATTTT
TRBJ1-6,TRBD1,TRBV15,once,CATSRTRHTQGANSPLHF,TGTGCCACCAGCCGCACGAGGCACACACAGGGGGCGAATTCACCCCTCCACTTT
TRBJ2-3,TRBD2,TRBV9,.,CASSESGLAVTDTQYF,TGTGCCAGCAGCGAGAGCGGACTAGCGGTGACAGATACGCAGTATTTT